These T cell receptor beta chains were read from a single sample in a study of PD-1 blockade in classical Hodgkin lymphoma. Method: immunoSEQ multiplex PCR; TCRdb's copy keeps in-frame clones and lacks some. The sample holds roughly 21,000 clones; around nine tenths are singletons and the top ten take roughly 7%. The sequenced sample consisted of CD8+ T cells from blood. These TCRs come from a human donor with classical Hodgkin lymphoma. The CDR3 runs from the conserved cysteine through the conserved F or W. D genes are given only for firm matches. The size field is filled for only some rows; it gives once, few, many or a size class.

>NA|NA|TRBJ1-3|TRBV27
TGTGCCAGCAGGGGGGAAAGGGACAAGGGAAACACCATATATTTT
CASRGERDKGNTIYF
>NA|NA|TRBJ1-1|TRBV11-2
TGTGCCAGCAGCTTACGATCTCTCGGAGGCCTGAACACTGAAGCTTTCTTT
CASSLRSLGGLNTEAFF
>NA|NA|TRBJ2-7|TRBV30
TGTGCCTGGGCCCGGGATTACGTCTCCTACGAGCAGTACTTC
CAWARDYVSYEQYF
>NA|NA|TRBJ1-2|TRBV27
TGTGCCAGCAGTTTGAGTCGGGGGTCTGACTATGGCTACACCTTC
CASSLSRGSDYGYTF
>NA|NA|TRBJ2-2|TRBV11-2
TGTGCCAGCAGCTCGATAGGTACCTCGAGGACAAGGGGGGAGCTGTTTTTT
CASSSIGTSRTRGELFF
>TRBD1|NA|TRBJ1-2|TRBV9
TGTGCCAGCAGCGCTCGGACAGGGGGAAATGGCTACACCTTC
CASSARTGGNGYTF
>NA|NA|TRBJ2-7|TRBV4-3
TGCGCCAGCAGCCAAAGGTGGGCAGGTCCCTCCTACGAGCAGTACTTC
CASSQRWAGPSYEQYF
>NA|few|TRBJ1-1|TRBV4-1
TGCGCCAGCAGCCAAGAACAGTTCATGAACACTGAAGCTTTCTTT
CASSQEQFMNTEAFF
>NA|NA|TRBJ1-2|TRBV4-3
TGCGCCAGCAGCCAAGCTACGGTCCCCAACTATGGCTACACCTTC
CASSQATVPNYGYTF
>TRBD1|NA|TRBJ1-1|TRBV2
TGTGCCAGCAGTATACAGGGGACCCTCTTCATGAACACTGAAGCTTTCTTT
CASSIQGTLFMNTEAFF
>NA|NA|TRBJ1-3|TRBV10-1
TGCGCCAGCAGTGAGTCGGCGACAGGAGGAAACACCATATATTTT
CASSESATGGNTIYF
>TRBD2|NA|TRBJ2-7|TRBV11-2
TGTGCCAGCAGCTTAGTGGGTAGCGGGATTTTCTACGAGCAGTACTTC
CASSLVGSGIFYEQYF